This T cell receptor beta chain was identified in a study of somatic mutations in cytotoxic T cells in rheumatoid arthritis. On the study more broadly: Patient blood was drawn as 30 ml EDTA; the draw came right after diagnosis and before any treatment.

Isolation of CD4+ and CD8+ cells used positive magnetic bead selection, with purity checked by flow cytometry. In the case of this clone: Its antigen is as yet unknown.

The method was immunoSEQ multiplex PCR; TCRdb's version includes in-frame clones alone and lacks a portion of them. The repertoire includes approximately 2,600 clones, around 80% of them detected once, and 50% sits in the top ten. Germline CDR1 SGHRS, CDR2 YFSETQ. V lost 0 bases and J lost 0, with 4 bases in between. This CDR3 contains 14 residues. The study, taken as a whole, reports: Researchers did not know the antigen targets of the expanded CD8+ clones.

Sequenced material: CD8+ T cells sorted from blood. This sequence originates from a man in his fifties or sixties with rheumatoid arthritis. The chain uses TRBV5-1 and TRBJ1-3; no firm D call. CDR3 nucleotides: TGCGCCAGCAGCTTGGCCTCCTCTGGAAACACCATATATTTT. This sequence encodes CASSLASSGNTIYF. The full variable domain, its missing parts supplied by reference TRBV5-1 and TRBJ1-3, is KAGVTQTPRYLIKTRGQQVTLSCSPISGHRSVSWYQQTPGQGLQFLFEYFSETQRNKGNFPGRFSGRQFSNSRSEMNVSTLELGDSALYLCASSLASSGNTIYFGEGSWLTVV.